This paragraph covers one T cell receptor beta chain sequence. Seattle patients were enrolled while actively infected and followed longitudinally. Original handling: Estimation of nucleated cell counts relied on the amplification of reference gene primers. TCRdb keeps only in-frame clones here, not all; method: immunoSEQ multiplex PCR. That table gives V, J and clone size, and the DNA gave D and trimming. Of 45,000 to 55,000 clones in the sample, approximately 80% are singletons; the top ten hold 9.5% to 13%. The data were obtained in a study of blood T cell repertoires in COVID-19. As for the study in general: Specimens from acute and convalescent COVID-19 originated in the United States, Italy and Spain. Sources were T cells, B-cell-depleted T cells, or PBMCs; the material itself was cDNA or gDNA.

The sequence was obtained from a man aged 80 or over with COVID-19, enrolled during active disease. Sequencing input: peripheral blood.

CDR3 protein: CASSLDTANTGELFF. DNA of the CDR3: TGCGCCAGCAGCTTGGATACAGCGAACACCGGGGAGCTGTTTTTT. The V call is TRBV5-1, the J call TRBJ2-2; unclear D gene. The germline V and J ends were trimmed by 0 bases and 0 bases, with 6 bases remaining between them. This CDR3 region has 15 residues. Per germline, CDR1 SGHRS and CDR2 YFSETQ.